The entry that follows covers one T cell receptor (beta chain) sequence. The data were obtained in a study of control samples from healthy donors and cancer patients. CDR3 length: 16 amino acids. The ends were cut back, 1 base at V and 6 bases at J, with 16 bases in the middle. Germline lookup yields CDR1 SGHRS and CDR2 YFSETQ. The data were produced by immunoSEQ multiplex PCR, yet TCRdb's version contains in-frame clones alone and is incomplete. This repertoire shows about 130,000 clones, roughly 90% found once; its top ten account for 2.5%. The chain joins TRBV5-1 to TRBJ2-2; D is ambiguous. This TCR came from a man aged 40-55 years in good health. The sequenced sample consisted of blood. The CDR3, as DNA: TGCGCCAGCAGCTTGTATGGGATGTCCCACCCCGGGGAGCTGTTTTTT. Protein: CASSLYGMSHPGELFF.